This T cell receptor (beta chain) was sequenced during a study of T cell repertoires in cytomegalovirus infection. Study-wide context: The public TCR beta signatures pointed to both CMV infection and matching HLA type.

Findings of the study overall: Using cumulative public TCR beta family frequency, the authors identified those who carried CMV together with the relevant HLA. The study found HLA-C-restricted CMV-specific TCR beta clonotypes dominating the ex vivo response.

V lost 2 bases to trimming and J lost 1 base; unmatched junction nucleotides: 8. The V gene's germline CDR1 is SNHLY and CDR2 FYNNEI. CDR3 size: 18 residues. There are a few counts of this clonotype. No antigen is known for it. TCRdb fed the reads into MiXCR, producing one record per CDR3 protein. The sample lists about 600,000 distinct CDR3 sequences; 24% were seen once. The V and J genes are TRBV2 and TRBJ1-6, with 7 nucleotides matching TRBD1. The clonotype originates from a human donor in good health (CMV status not recorded). Some clones in this sample may be carry-over from other donors' samples. The material sequenced was CD8+ T cells from PBMCs. CDR3 region: CASSELGGAGSYNSPLHF. The CDR3 DNA sequence: TGTGCCAGCAGTGAATTAGGGGGCGCGGGGTCCTATAATTCACCCCTCCACTTT.